Listed below are T cell receptor beta chains from one sample, sequenced in a study of T cells expressing NK-cell markers. TCRdb reprocessed the 5' RACE reads; each CDR3 protein has one entry and no DNA is given. The sample totals about 380,000 distinct CDR3 sequences. Sequencing was carried out using blood T cells: a sorted CD56 or NKG2C T cell subset, CD4+ or CD8+ T cells, or bulk PBMC T cells (not recorded which). These receptors all come from a man aged 18-75 years in good health. CDR3s include the opening cysteine and the closing phenylalanine or tryptophan.

CDR3 length,V gene,J gene,CDR3 protein
16,TRBV7-2,TRBJ2-7,CASSLVVGQSSYEQYF
13,TRBV7-9,TRBJ2-1,CASSSRDRNEQFF
11,TRBV20-1,TRBJ2-5,CSAVSAETQYF
15,TRBV30,TRBJ2-2,CAWSTSGQNTGELFF
15,TRBV10-2,TRBJ2-2,CASSPQFGGTGELFF
14,TRBV2,TRBJ2-5,CASSFITGQETQYF
13,TRBV9,TRBJ2-1,CASSSPFGAEQFF
17,TRBV11-1,TRBJ2-2,CASSLARIGLNTGELFF
15,TRBV3-1,TRBJ2-7,CASSQGAGGSYEQYF
17,TRBV7-8,TRBJ2-7,CASRPGQGPKWSYEQYF
17,TRBV4-2,TRBJ1-2,CASSQESLGLANYGYTF
15,TRBV6-5,TRBJ2-1,CASSYNSFSYNEQFF
16,TRBV18,TRBJ2-2,CASSPAGTANTGELFF
15,TRBV12-3/TRBV12-4,TRBJ1-1,CASSPRRRAVTEAFF
15,TRBV12-3/TRBV12-4,TRBJ1-2,CASTGQGLANYGYTF
14,TRBV20-1,TRBJ2-3,CSASSGPFTDTQYF
13,TRBV12-3/TRBV12-4,TRBJ2-1,CASSLLANNEQFF
14,TRBV2,TRBJ1-5,CASRAGGSNQPQHF
17,TRBV27,TRBJ2-6,CASSDHRGWGGANVLTF
14,TRBV20-1,TRBJ1-1,CSVARGSGGPEAFF
14,TRBV27,TRBJ2-5,CASSLWGPQETQYF
16,TRBV7-9,TRBJ2-7,CASSATGYPTSYEQYF
14,TRBV7-2,TRBJ2-1,CASSNPGPQGEQFF
16,TRBV4-2,TRBJ2-5,CAASKGSGDRQETQYF
16,TRBV20-1,TRBJ1-5,CSASNSNRGGNQPQHF